The rows below give T cell receptor beta chains drawn from one sample of a study of shared clonotypes between healthy human individuals. Produced via immunoSEQ multiplex PCR; TCRdb's table is partial and in-frame only. Among some 2,000,000 clones listed, over 85% were seen once. The sequencing sample was made of naive CD8+ T cells sorted from blood. The source of these receptors is a man between 18 and 29 years old in good health. CDR3s include the opening cysteine and the closing phenylalanine or tryptophan. The D gene is left open where the match is weak. Expanded clones get a size class; other rows say once, few or many, or leave the size out.

j_call clone_size v_call d_call cdr3_aa cdr3_nt
TRBJ2-1 . TRBV9 . CASSVGLAPTYNEQFF TGTGCCAGCAGCGTAGGGCTAGCGCCAACCTACAATGAGCAGTTCTTC
TRBJ1-1 few TRBV27 . CASSLPGQEAFF TGTGCCAGCAGTTTACCAGGGCAAGAAGCTTTCTTT
TRBJ2-3 . TRBV9 . CASSPDGGQTDTQYF TGTGCCAGCAGCCCAGATGGGGGGCAAACAGATACGCAGTATTTT
TRBJ1-1 . TRBV7-2 . CASSLAPTEAFF TGTGCCAGCAGCTTAGCCCCGACCGAAGCTTTCTTT
TRBJ1-1 . TRBV29-1 . CSVESGLGAFF TGCAGCGTTGAATCGGGGTTGGGGGCTTTCTTT
TRBJ2-6 once TRBV7-9 TRBD1 CASSVDREEGSGANVLTF TGTGCCAGCAGCGTGGACAGGGAGGAAGGCTCTGGGGCCAACGTCCTGACTTTC
TRBJ2-7 . TRBV29-1 TRBD1 CSVYGRGPVEQYF TGCAGCGTTTACGGCAGGGGGCCGGTAGAGCAGTACTTC
TRBJ1-1 . TRBV11-1 . CASSLRTVEAFF TGTGCCAGCAGCTTAAGGACAGTTGAAGCTTTCTTT
TRBJ2-1 . TRBV6-1 . CASSVALANSYNEQFF TGTGCCAGCAGTGTCGCCCTAGCCAACTCCTACAATGAGCAGTTCTTC
TRBJ2-2 . TRBV9 . CASSSGAQNTGELFF TGTGCCAGCAGTTCCGGGGCCCAGAACACCGGGGAGCTGTTTTTT
TRBJ2-3 . TRBV4-1 . CASSQDPSGTGTDTQYF TGCGCCAGCAGCCAAGACCCCTCCGGAACAGGCACAGATACGCAGTATTTT
TRBJ2-7 . TRBV4-1 . CASSLQGTSLYEQYF TGCGCCAGCAGCCTTCAGGGCACTAGCTTGTACGAGCAGTACTTC
TRBJ2-5 . TRBV2 . CASSQDEETQYF TGTGCCAGCAGCCAAGACGAAGAGACCCAGTACTTC
TRBJ2-2 . TRBV12-5 TRBD1 CASGLPPWDRVGRAGELFF TGTGCTAGTGGTTTGCCCCCCTGGGACAGGGTGGGGAGGGCCGGGGAGCTGTTTTTT
TRBJ1-2 . TRBV10-3 . CAISDRSIDGYTF TGTGCCATCAGTGATCGGTCGATAGATGGCTACACCTTC
TRBJ2-1 . TRBV4-3 TRBD2 CASSLSRTSGRDDEQFF TGCGCCAGCAGCCTTTCTCGGACTAGCGGGAGGGATGATGAGCAGTTCTTC
TRBJ2-5 . TRBV5-1 . CASSLSSVQETQYF TGCGCCAGCAGCTTGTCTAGCGTCCAAGAGACCCAGTACTTC
TRBJ2-7 once TRBV7-8 TRBD2 CASSPRTSGSMYEQYF TGTGCCAGCAGCCCCCGGACTAGCGGGAGCATGTACGAGCAGTACTTC
TRBJ1-4 few TRBV6-6 . CASSFQGGVNEKLFF TGTGCCAGCAGTTTCCAGGGTGGGGTTAATGAAAAACTGTTTTTT
TRBJ2-7 . TRBV7-9 TRBD2 CASSTIERGPYEQYF TGTGCCAGCAGTACCATAGAGCGGGGCCCCTACGAGCAGTACTTC
TRBJ2-1 . TRBV11-2 . CASSPRFGSTPDNEQFF TGTGCCAGCAGCCCTAGGTTCGGGTCGACACCTGACAATGAGCAGTTCTTC
TRBJ1-2 . TRBV9 . CASSVEKSGANYGYTF TGTGCCAGCAGCGTAGAGAAGTCAGGGGCTAACTATGGCTACACCTTC
TRBJ2-1 once TRBV4-3 . CASSPIEGINEQFF TGCGCCAGCAGCCCGATTGAGGGGATCAATGAGCAGTTCTTC
TRBJ1-6 . TRBV7-2 . CASTSPGGDLPLHF TGTGCCAGCACCTCACCGGGGGGGGATCTGCCCCTCCACTTT
TRBJ1-1 . TRBV2 . CAIPGQVMNTEAFF TGTGCCATCCCTGGGCAGGTTATGAACACTGAAGCTTTCTTT
TRBJ1-4 . TRBV4-1 . CASSPGFFNEKLFF TGCGCCAGCAGCCCGGGCTTCTTTAATGAAAAACTGTTTTTT
TRBJ2-7 . TRBV29-1 . CSVEVRSYEQYF TGCAGCGTTGAGGTCAGATCGTACGAGCAGTACTTC
TRBJ2-1 once TRBV11-2 TRBD2 CASSSLTSGGESSYNEQFF TGTGCCAGCAGCTCCCTGACTAGCGGGGGGGAGAGCTCCTACAATGAGCAGTTCTTC
TRBJ1-1 once TRBV7-3 . CASSPTGGGTEAFF TGTGCCAGCAGCCCGACCGGAGGGGGGACTGAAGCTTTCTTT
TRBJ2-7 . TRBV27 . CASSLTGAYEQYF TGTGCCAGCAGTTTAACCGGCGCGTACGAGCAGTACTTC
TRBJ2-7 once TRBV7-8 . CASSFEGYEQYF TGTGCCAGCAGCTTCGAGGGCTACGAGCAGTACTTC
TRBJ2-1 . TRBV5-4 . CASSLGVDEQFF TGTGCCAGCAGCTTAGGGGTCGATGAGCAGTTCTTC